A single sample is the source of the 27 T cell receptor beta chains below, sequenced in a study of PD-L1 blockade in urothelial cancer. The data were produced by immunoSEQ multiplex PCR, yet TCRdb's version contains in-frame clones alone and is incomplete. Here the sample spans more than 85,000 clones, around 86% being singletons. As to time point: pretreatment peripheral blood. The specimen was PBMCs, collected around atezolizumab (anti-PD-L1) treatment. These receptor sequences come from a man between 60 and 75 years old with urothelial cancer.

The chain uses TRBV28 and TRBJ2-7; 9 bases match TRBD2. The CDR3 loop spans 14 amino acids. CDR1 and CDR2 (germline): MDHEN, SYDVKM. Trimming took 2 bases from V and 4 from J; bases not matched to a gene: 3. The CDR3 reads CASSLRRGGYEQYF. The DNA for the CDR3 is TGTGCCAGCAGTTTACGGCGGGGGGGTTACGAGCAGTACTTC.

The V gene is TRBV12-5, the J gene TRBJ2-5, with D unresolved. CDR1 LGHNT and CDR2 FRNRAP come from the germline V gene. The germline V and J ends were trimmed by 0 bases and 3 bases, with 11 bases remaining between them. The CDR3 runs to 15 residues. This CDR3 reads CASGLVISPEETQYF. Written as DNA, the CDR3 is TGTGCTAGTGGTTTGGTAATTAGCCCCGAAGAGACCCAGTACTTC.

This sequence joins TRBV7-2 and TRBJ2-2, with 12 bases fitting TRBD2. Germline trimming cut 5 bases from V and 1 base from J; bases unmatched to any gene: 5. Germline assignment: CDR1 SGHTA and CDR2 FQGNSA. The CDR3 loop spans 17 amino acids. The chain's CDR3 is CASSRLAGAVNTGELFF. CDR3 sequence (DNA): TGTGCCAGCAGCCGACTAGCGGGGGCCGTGAACACCGGGGAGCTGTTTTTT.

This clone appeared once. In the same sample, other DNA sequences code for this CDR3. The CDR3 spells CASSLLAGGYNEQFF. The DNA for the CDR3 is TGTGCCAGCAGTTTGTTAGCGGGGGGGTACAATGAGCAGTTCTTC. This chain links TRBV27 with TRBJ2-1; 11 bases agree with TRBD2. Germline V lookup: CDR1 MNHEY, CDR2 SMNVEV (reference sequence). V was pared by 3 bases and J by 4 bases, with 2 bases of the junction left unmatched. CDR3 length: 15 amino acids.

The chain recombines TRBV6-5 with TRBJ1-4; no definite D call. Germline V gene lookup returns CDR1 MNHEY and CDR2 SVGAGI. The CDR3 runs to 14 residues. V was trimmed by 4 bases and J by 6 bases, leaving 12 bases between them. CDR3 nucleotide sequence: TGTGCCAGCAGTTCAGGAGGTGGGGATGAAAAACTGTTTTTT. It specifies CASSSGGGDEKLFF.

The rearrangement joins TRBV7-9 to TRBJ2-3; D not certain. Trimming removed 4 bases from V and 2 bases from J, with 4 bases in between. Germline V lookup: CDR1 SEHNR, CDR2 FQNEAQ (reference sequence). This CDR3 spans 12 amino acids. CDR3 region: CASSSLTDTQYF. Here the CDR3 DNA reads TGTGCCAGCAGCTCACTCACAGATACGCAGTATTTT.

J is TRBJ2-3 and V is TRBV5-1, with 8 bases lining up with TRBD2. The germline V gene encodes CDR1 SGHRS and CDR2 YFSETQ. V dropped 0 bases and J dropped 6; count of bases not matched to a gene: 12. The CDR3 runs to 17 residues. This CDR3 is CASSLGSSGSGGDTQYF. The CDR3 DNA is TGCGCCAGCAGCTTGGGCTCCAGCGGGAGCGGTGGGGATACGCAGTATTTT. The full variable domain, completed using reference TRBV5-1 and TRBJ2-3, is KAGVTQTPRYLIKTRGQQVTLSCSPISGHRSVSWYQQTPGQGLQFLFEYFSETQRNKGNFPGRFSGRQFSNSRSEMNVSTLELGDSALYLCASSLGSSGSGGDTQYFGPGTRLTVL.

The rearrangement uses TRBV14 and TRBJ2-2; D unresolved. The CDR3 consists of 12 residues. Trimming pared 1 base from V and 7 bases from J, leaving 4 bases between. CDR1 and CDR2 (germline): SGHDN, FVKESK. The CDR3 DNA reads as TGTGCCAGCAGCCAAGCGGGCGGGGAGCTGTTTTTT. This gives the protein CASSQAGGELFF. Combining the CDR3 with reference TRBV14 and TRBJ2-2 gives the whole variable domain EAGVTQFPSHSVIEKGQTVTLRCDPISGHDNLYWYRRVMGKEIKFLLHFVKESKQDESGMPNNRFLAERTGGTYSTLKVQPAELEDSGVYFCASSQAGGELFFGEGSRLTVL.

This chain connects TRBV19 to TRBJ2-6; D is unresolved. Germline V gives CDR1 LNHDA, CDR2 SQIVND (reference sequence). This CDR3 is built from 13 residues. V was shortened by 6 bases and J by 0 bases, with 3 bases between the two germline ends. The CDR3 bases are TGTGCCAGTAGCCGCTCTGGGGCCAACGTCCTGACTTTC. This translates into CASSRSGANVLTF.

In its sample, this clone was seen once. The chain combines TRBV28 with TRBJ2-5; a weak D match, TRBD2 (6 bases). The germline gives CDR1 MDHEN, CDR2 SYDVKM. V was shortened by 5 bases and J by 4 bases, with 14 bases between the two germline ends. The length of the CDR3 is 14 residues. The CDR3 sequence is CASSQGRRGETQYF. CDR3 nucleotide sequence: TGTGCCAGCAGTCAGGGTCGGCGGGGAGAGACCCAGTACTTC.

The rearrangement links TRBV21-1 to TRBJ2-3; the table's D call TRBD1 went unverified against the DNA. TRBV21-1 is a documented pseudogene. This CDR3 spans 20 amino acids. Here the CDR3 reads CASSKARRQGAFAGRDTQYF. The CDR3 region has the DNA TGTGCCAGCAGCAAAGCGAGGCGACAGGGGGCATTTGCGGGAAGGGATACGCAGTATTTT.

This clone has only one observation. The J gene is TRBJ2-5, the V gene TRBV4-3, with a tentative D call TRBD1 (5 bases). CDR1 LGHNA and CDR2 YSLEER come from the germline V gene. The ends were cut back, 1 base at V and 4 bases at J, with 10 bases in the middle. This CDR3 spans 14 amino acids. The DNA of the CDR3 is TGCGCCAGCAGCCAAGGTACAGGCGGAGAGACCCAGTACTTC. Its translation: CASSQGTGGETQYF.

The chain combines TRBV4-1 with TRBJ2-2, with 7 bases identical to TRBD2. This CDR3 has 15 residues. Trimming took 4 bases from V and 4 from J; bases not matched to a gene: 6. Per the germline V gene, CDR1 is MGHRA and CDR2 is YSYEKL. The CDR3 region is CASSLREKGTGELFF. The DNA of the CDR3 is TGCGCCAGCAGCCTGCGGGAGAAAGGCACCGGGGAGCTGTTTTTT.

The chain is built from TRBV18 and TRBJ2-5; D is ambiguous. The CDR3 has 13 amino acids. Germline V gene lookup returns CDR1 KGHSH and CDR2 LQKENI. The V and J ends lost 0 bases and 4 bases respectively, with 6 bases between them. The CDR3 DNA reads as TGTGCCAGCTCACCACCCCTCGGAGAGACCCAGTACTTC. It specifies CASSPPLGETQYF.

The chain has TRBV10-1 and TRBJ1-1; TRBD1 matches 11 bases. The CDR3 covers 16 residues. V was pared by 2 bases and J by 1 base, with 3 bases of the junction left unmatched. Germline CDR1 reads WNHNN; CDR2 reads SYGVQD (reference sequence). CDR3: CASSEGTGGWNTEAFF. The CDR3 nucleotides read TGCGCCAGCAGTGAGGGGACAGGGGGTTGGAACACTGAAGCTTTCTTT.

CDR3 region: CASGKTGAPNEQYF. CDR3 nucleotide sequence: TGTGCCAGCGGCAAGACAGGGGCTCCCAACGAGCAGTACTTC. The J gene is TRBJ2-7, the V gene TRBV28; 8 bases map to TRBD1. With V trimmed by 8 bases and J by 5 bases, 11 bases remained unmatched. This CDR3 is 14 amino acids long. Germline V gene lookup returns CDR1 MDHEN and CDR2 SYDVKM.

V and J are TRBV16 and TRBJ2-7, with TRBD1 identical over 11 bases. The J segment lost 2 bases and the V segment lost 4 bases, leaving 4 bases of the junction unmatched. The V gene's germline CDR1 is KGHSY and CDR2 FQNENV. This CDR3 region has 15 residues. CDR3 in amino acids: CASSRGTGGTYEQYF. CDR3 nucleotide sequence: TGTGCCAGCAGCCGCGGGACAGGGGGAACCTACGAGCAGTACTTC.

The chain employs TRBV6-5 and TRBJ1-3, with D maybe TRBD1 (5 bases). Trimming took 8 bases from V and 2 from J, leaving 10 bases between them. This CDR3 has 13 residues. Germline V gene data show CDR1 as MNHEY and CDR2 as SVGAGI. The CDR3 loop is CASSSGTGNTIYF. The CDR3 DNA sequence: TGTGCCAGCTCCTCAGGGACTGGAAACACCATATATTTT.

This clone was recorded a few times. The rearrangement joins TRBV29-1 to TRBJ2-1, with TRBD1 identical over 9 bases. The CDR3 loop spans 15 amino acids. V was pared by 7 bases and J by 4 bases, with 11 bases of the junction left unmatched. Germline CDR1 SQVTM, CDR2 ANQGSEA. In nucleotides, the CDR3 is TGCAGCGCCCTGACACCCGACAGGGGGTACAATGAGCAGTTCTTC. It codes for CSALTPDRGYNEQFF.

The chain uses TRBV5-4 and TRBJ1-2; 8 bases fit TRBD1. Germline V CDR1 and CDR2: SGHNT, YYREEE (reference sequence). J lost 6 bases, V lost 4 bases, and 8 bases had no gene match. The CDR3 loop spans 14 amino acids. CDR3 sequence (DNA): TGTGCCAGCAGCGACCGTCAGGGGGCCGATGGCTACACCTTC. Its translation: CASSDRQGADGYTF. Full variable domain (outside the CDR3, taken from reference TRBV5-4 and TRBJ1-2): ETGVTQSPTHLIKTRGQQVTLRCSSQSGHNTVSWYQQALGQGPQFIFQYYREEENGRGNFPPRFSGLQFPNYSSELNVNALELDDSALYLCASSDRQGADGYTFGSGTRLTVV.

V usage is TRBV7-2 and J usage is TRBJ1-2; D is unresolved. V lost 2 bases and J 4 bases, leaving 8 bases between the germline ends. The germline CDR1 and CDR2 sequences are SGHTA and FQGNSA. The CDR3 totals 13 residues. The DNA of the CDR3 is TGTGCCAGCAGCTTACCCCCCAGCTATGGCTACACCTTC. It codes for CASSLPPSYGYTF.

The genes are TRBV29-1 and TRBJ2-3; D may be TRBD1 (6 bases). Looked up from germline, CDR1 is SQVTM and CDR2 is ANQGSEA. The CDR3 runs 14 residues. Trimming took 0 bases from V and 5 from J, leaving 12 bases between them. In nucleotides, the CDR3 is TGCAGCGTTGAAGATCGGACAGCAGGAGATACGCAGTATTTT. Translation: CSVEDRTAGDTQYF.

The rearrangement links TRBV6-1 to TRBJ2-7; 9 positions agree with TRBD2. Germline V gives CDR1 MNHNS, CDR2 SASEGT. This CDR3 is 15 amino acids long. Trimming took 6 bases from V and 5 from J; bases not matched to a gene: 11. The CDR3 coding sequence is TGTGCCAGCAGCCGCACCGGGACTAGCAGGCACGAGCAGTACTTC. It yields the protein CASSRTGTSRHEQYF.

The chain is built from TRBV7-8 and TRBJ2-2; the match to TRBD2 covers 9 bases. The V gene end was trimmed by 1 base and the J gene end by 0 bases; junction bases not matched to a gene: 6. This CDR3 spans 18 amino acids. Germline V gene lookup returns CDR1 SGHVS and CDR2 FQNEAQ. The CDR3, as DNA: TGTGCCAGCAGCTTAGGAAGCGGGGGGCGCGCGAACACCGGGGAGCTGTTTTTT. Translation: CASSLGSGGRANTGELFF.

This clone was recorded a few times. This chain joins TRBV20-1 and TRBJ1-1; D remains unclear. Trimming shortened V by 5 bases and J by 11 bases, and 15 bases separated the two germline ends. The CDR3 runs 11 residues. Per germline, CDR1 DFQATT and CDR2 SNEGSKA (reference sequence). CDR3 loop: CSAFRPSTAFF. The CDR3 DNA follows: TGCAGTGCTTTCAGGCCGAGCACCGCTTTCTTT.

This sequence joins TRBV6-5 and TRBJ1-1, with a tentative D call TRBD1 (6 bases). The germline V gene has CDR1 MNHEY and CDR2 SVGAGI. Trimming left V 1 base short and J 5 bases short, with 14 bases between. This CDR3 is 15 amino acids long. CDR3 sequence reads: CASSYLGTIGTEAFF. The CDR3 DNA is TGTGCCAGCAGTTACTTGGGGACAATCGGGACTGAAGCTTTCTTT.

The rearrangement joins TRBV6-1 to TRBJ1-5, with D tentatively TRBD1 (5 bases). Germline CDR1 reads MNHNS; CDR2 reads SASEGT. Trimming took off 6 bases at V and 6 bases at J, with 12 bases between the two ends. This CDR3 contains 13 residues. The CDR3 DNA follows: TGTGCCAGCAGGGAAATAAGGGGTCAGCCCCAGCATTTT. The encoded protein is CASREIRGQPQHF.